Below, 17 T cell receptor beta chains from the same sample are listed, as sequenced in a study of tissue T cells after allogeneic stem cell transplantation. The method was immunoSEQ multiplex PCR; TCRdb's version includes in-frame clones alone and lacks a portion of them. The sample lists 25,000 or so clones; roughly 89% were seen once. The sample consisted of blood, taken before transplantation. All receptors derive from a male donor aged 60 or over who later had graft-versus-host disease after an allogeneic stem cell transplant.

The chain uses TRBV11-2 and TRBJ1-4, with D unclear. Germline V gene sequence: CDR1 SGHAT, CDR2 FQNNGV. V was clipped by 5 bases and J by 4 bases, with 14 bases between them. The CDR3 length is 15 residues. The CDR3, as DNA: TGTGCCAGCAGCCTACACCGAGGGATTAATGAAAAACTGTTTTTT. Translating gives CASSLHRGINEKLFF.

This chain joins TRBV28 and TRBJ2-7; 16 bases are shared with TRBD2. Losses at the gene ends were 7 bases for V and 5 bases for J; bases not matched to a gene: 11. The CDR3 sequence is 17 residues long. Germline V CDR1 and CDR2: MDHEN, SYDVKM. The CDR3 here is CASIIQGTSGRAHEQYF. DNA for the CDR3: TGTGCCAGCATCATCCAGGGGACTAGCGGGAGGGCCCACGAGCAGTACTTC. The variable domain in full, with the rest retrieved from reference TRBV28 and TRBJ2-7, is DVKVTQSSRYLVKRTGEKVFLECVQDMDHENMFWYRQDPGLGLRLIYFSYDVKMKEKGDIPEGYSVSREKKERFSLILESASTNQTSMYLCASIIQGTSGRAHEQYFGPGTRLTVT.

The rearrangement joins TRBV3-1 (or the pseudogene TRBV3-2) to TRBJ1-2; D not resolved. Trimming pared 0 bases from V and 7 bases from J, leaving 9 bases between. CDR1 and CDR2 from the germline V gene are LGHDT and YNNKEL (reference sequence). CDR3 length: 13 residues. CDR3 in amino acids: CASSQDPSTGYTF. The CDR3, as DNA: TGTGCCAGCAGCCAAGACCCCTCTACTGGCTACACCTTC.

This sequence joins TRBV28 and TRBJ2-1, with TRBD1 identical over 10 bases. Trimming cost V 4 bases and J 2 bases; bases outside gene matches: 2. This CDR3 has 15 residues. Germline V lookup: CDR1 MDHEN, CDR2 SYDVKM. CDR3 amino acids: CASSSGQGTYNEQFF. DNA for the CDR3: TGTGCCAGCAGTTCGGGACAGGGGACCTACAATGAGCAGTTCTTC. Filled out from reference TRBV28 and TRBJ2-1, the complete variable domain reads DVKVTQSSRYLVKRTGEKVFLECVQDMDHENMFWYRQDPGLGLRLIYFSYDVKMKEKGDIPEGYSVSREKKERFSLILESASTNQTSMYLCASSSGQGTYNEQFFGPGTRLTVL.

The chain links TRBV2 to TRBJ1-4, with 9 bases lining up with TRBD1. Germline trimming cut 8 bases from V and 5 bases from J; bases unmatched to any gene: 9. From germline, CDR1 is SNHLY and CDR2 FYNNEI. The CDR3 extends over 15 amino acids. CDR3 sequence (DNA): TGTGCCAGCGTCGTTATCGGGACAGGGAATGAAAAACTGTTTTTT. Translated, it gives CASVVIGTGNEKLFF.

In this sample, this clone turned up once. The chain couples TRBV23-1 to TRBJ2-7; D perhaps matches TRBD1 (6 bases). TRBV23-1 counts as an open reading frame of uncertain function. The ends were cut back, 3 bases at V and 4 bases at J, with 16 bases in the middle. The CDR3 loop spans 15 amino acids. The CDR3 nucleotides read TGCGCCAGCAGTCAGGTGTCGGCAGGGGAGTACGAGCAGTACTTC. It encodes CASSQVSAGEYEQYF.

The V and J genes are TRBV7-9 and TRBJ1-1, with 8 bases identical to TRBD1. In germline, CDR1 is SEHNR, CDR2 FQNEAQ (reference sequence). The CDR3 length is 13 residues. After removal of 3 bases from V and 6 bases from J, the junction contained 3 bases not matched to a gene. CDR3 in amino acids: CASSLGQVAEAFF. The DNA of the CDR3 is TGTGCCAGCAGCTTGGGACAGGTCGCTGAAGCTTTCTTT.

The rearrangement links TRBV10-2 to TRBJ1-2, with D tentatively TRBD1 (5 bases). Trimming cost V 8 bases and J 3 bases, with 16 bases left between them. The germline CDR1 and CDR2 sequences are WSHSY and SAAADI. This CDR3 has 14 residues. CDR3 DNA: TGCGCCAGCCGATTAGACAGCCCTTACTATGGCTACACCTTC. This sequence encodes CASRLDSPYYGYTF.

This clone turned up a few times. This rearrangement joins TRBV4-2 to TRBJ2-3, with 12 nucleotides matching TRBD2. Per the germline V gene, CDR1 is LGHNA and CDR2 is YNFKEQ. V lost 4 bases to trimming and J lost 4 bases; unmatched junction nucleotides: 9. The CDR3 length is 17 residues. CDR3 bases: TGTGCCAGCAGCCCGGTTCTAGCGGGGGGGCCGGCAGATACGCAGTATTTT. It is translated as CASSPVLAGGPADTQYF.

The rearrangement links TRBV4-2 to TRBJ2-3; 7 positions agree with TRBD2. The CDR3 totals 16 residues. Unmatched junction bases numbered 8, after V lost 1 base and J lost 4 bases. Germline V gene data show CDR1 as LGHNA and CDR2 as YNFKEQ. The CDR3 sequence is CASSQVGLVRADTQYF. The CDR3 coding sequence is TGTGCCAGCAGCCAAGTCGGACTAGTCAGAGCAGATACGCAGTATTTT.

CDR3 nucleotides: TGTGCCAGCAGCTCTGAACTAGCGGGTTACAATGAGCAGTTCTTC. Translated: CASSSELAGYNEQFF. V is TRBV2 and J is TRBJ2-1, with 9 bases matching TRBD2. V lost 6 bases and J lost 4; bases outside the gene matches: 7. CDR3 size: 15 residues. From germline, CDR1 is SNHLY and CDR2 FYNNEI.

This rearrangement joins TRBV2 to TRBJ1-6; TRBD1 is a possible D gene (5 bases). This CDR3 has 17 amino acids. Germline lookup yields CDR1 SNHLY and CDR2 FYNNEI. Deletions cut 1 base from V and 6 bases from J, with 16 bases between. The CDR3 DNA follows: TGTGCCAGCAGTGAAGGGCAGGGTGGTGAGAGTAATTCACCCCTCCACTTT. This codes for CASSEGQGGESNSPLHF.

The rearrangement joins TRBV9 to TRBJ1-3, with a tentative D call TRBD1 (5 bases). Deletions cut 3 bases from V and 0 bases from J, with 10 bases between. This CDR3 has 15 residues. CDR1 is SGDLS, CDR2 YYNGEE, per germline. CDR3 nucleotides: TGTGCCAGCAGCGGGCACCAGGGCTCTGGAAACACCATATATTTT. Translation gives CASSGHQGSGNTIYF.

The gene calls are TRBV7-6 and TRBJ2-7; 8 bases are shared with TRBD2. The junction had 9 bases not matched to a gene; V was cut back by 1 base and J by 7 bases. Germline loops: CDR1 SGHVS, CDR2 FNYEAQ. The CDR3 contains 15 residues. In DNA form, the CDR3 reads TGTGCCAGCAGCTTAGGGGCGGGGGGAATGGATGAGCAGTACTTC. Translation: CASSLGAGGMDEQYF.

This clone showed up just once. This CDR3 reads CASSNRDRGHRGDQPQHF. CDR3 in DNA: TGTGCCAGCAGTAACCGGGACAGGGGCCACCGAGGGGACCAGCCCCAGCATTTT. The chain joins TRBV3-1 (or the pseudogene TRBV3-2) to TRBJ1-5, with TRBD1 matching 10 bases. The CDR3 totals 18 residues. Germline V gives CDR1 LGHDT, CDR2 YNNKEL (reference sequence). Germline trimming cut 6 bases from V and 7 bases from J; bases unmatched to any gene: 18.

The V call is TRBV29-1, the J call TRBJ2-5, with TRBD2 identical over 10 bases. The CDR3 is made up of 15 amino acids. Looked up from germline, CDR1 is SQVTM and CDR2 is ANQGSEA. V gave up 1 base and J gave up 4 bases; unmatched junction bases: 6. This CDR3 is CSVEGSSGGRETQYF. The CDR3 DNA follows: TGCAGCGTTGAAGGGTCTAGCGGGGGTCGAGAGACCCAGTACTTC.

The chain links TRBV20-1 to TRBJ2-5; 9 bases fit TRBD2. The germline gives CDR1 DFQATT, CDR2 SNEGSKA (reference sequence). This CDR3 spans 15 amino acids. Losses at the gene ends were 3 bases for V and 4 bases for J; bases not matched to a gene: 9. This chain's CDR3 is CSASNPLAGIETQYF. The CDR3 DNA follows: TGCAGTGCTAGTAACCCACTAGCGGGTATAGAGACCCAGTACTTC.